A single sample gave rise to the 12 T cell receptor beta chains below, sequenced in a study of beta chain features in type 1 diabetes. All of the isolated RNA was reverse transcribed, so expressed TCRB transcripts were sequenced. Measured with immunoSEQ multiplex PCR; TCRdb has only the in-frame clones, and not every one. The table lists approximately 150,000 clones, about 13% of them singletons, with under 1.5% in the top ten. Points from the study as a whole: Among all four CD4+ subsets, Type 1 diabetes patients had TCRB CDR3s that were moderately but significantly shorter.

Antigens of these TCRs are unknown. Material for sequencing was central memory CD4+ T cells from blood. These receptors were collected from a man younger than 35 with type 1 diabetes.

J is TRBJ2-7 and V is TRBV6-6; possible D gene TRBD2, 6 bases. V lost 5 bases to trimming and J lost 5 bases, with 10 bases between them. The CDR3 has 12 residues. Germline-derived CDR1 and CDR2 are MNHNY and SVGAGI (reference sequence). For the CDR3, the DNA is TGTGCCAGCAGTGGTTGGAGGGACGAGCAGTACTTC. It specifies CASSGWRDEQYF.

The table lists this clone with a few counts. Germline and junction disagree at one end, which may indicate a read error. The chain uses TRBV7-7 and TRBJ2-5; D perhaps matches TRBD1 (5 bases). CDR1 SSHAT and CDR2 FNYEAQ come from the germline V gene (reference sequence). The CDR3 has 15 residues. This CDR3 reads CASSLGQGGQETQYF. The CDR3 nucleotides are TGTGCTAGCAGCTTAGGTCAGGGTGGGCAAGAGACCCAGTACTTC.

The CDR3 loop reads CGVGDPSTDTQYF. CDR3 DNA sequence: TGTGGCGTGGGGGACCCTAGCACAGATACGCAGTATTTT. The chain employs TRBV28 and TRBJ2-3; D may be TRBD1 or TRBD2 (5 bases each). Germline values: CDR1 MDHEN, CDR2 SYDVKM. This CDR3 contains 13 residues.

V usage is TRBV10-2 and J usage is TRBJ1-2; D is perhaps TRBD1 (6 bases). V lost 8 bases to trimming and J lost 0 bases, with 16 bases between them. Germline-derived CDR1 and CDR2 are WSHSY and SAAADI. The CDR3 has 15 amino acids. The DNA for the CDR3 is TGCGCCAGCGGTTCTGGAGGGACATCTAACTATGGCTACACCTTC. Its protein is CASGSGGTSNYGYTF.

The chain links TRBV18 to TRBJ1-5, with D uncertain. The germline V gene has CDR1 KGHSH and CDR2 LQKENI. Trimming took 8 bases from V and 5 from J, leaving 13 bases between them. This CDR3 contains 13 residues. The CDR3 region is CASRDSLDQPQHF. The CDR3 bases are TGTGCCAGCCGCGACTCTCTCGATCAGCCCCAGCATTTT.

The chain uses TRBV30 and TRBJ1-1; D not certain. Germline lookup yields CDR1 GTSNPN and CDR2 SVGIG (reference sequence). Trimming removed 0 bases from V and 3 bases from J, with 8 bases in between. The CDR3 is made up of 13 amino acids. In nucleotides, the CDR3 is TGTGCCTGGAGTGTAGACAAGGACACTGAAGCTTTCTTT. Protein: CAWSVDKDTEAFF.

This clone was picked up a small number of times. The chain couples TRBV10-3 to TRBJ2-1; 12 bases align to TRBD2. Germline V CDR1 and CDR2: ENHRY, SYGVKD. This CDR3 is built from 15 residues. J was trimmed by 2 bases and V by 8 bases; bases with no gene match: 4. Here the CDR3 reads CAIEASGGAYNEQFF. For the CDR3, the DNA is TGTGCCATCGAGGCTAGCGGGGGGGCCTACAATGAGCAGTTCTTC.

This clone was picked up a small number of times. The chain uses TRBV10-3 and TRBJ2-6, with TRBD1 matching over 10 bases. CDR1 and CDR2 from the germline V gene are ENHRY and SYGVKD. V gave up 6 bases and J gave up 0 bases; unmatched junction bases: 5. The CDR3 totals 17 residues. The CDR3 DNA follows: TGTGCCATCAGGCGACAGGGGGCCCCCTCTGGGGCCAACGTCCTGACTTTC. Translating gives CAIRRQGAPSGANVLTF.

V usage is TRBV29-1 and J usage is TRBJ2-2; 11 bases fit TRBD1. Germline trimming cut 7 bases from V and 5 bases from J; bases unmatched to any gene: 6. CDR1 and CDR2 from the germline V gene are SQVTM and ANQGSEA. The CDR3 has 14 amino acids. CDR3 amino acids: CSAKGTGGTGELFF. The CDR3 region has the DNA TGCAGCGCAAAAGGGACAGGGGGAACCGGGGAGCTGTTTTTT.

The chain couples TRBV7-8 to TRBJ2-7; possibly TRBD1 or TRBD2 for D (5 bases each). CDR1 SGHVS and CDR2 FQNEAQ come from the germline V gene. The CDR3 has 14 amino acids. V lost 5 bases, J lost 3 bases, and 14 bases lay in between. CDR3 nucleotide sequence: TGTGCCAGCAGCGCGAGGGGACGGATCTACGAGCAGTACTTC. Amino acids: CASSARGRIYEQYF.

The chain joins TRBV4-1 to TRBJ1-6; 8 bases line up with TRBD1. Trimming took 9 bases from V and 12 from J; bases not matched to a gene: 10. The CDR3 runs to 13 residues. Germline CDR1 reads MGHRA; CDR2 reads YSYEKL. The CDR3 loop is CASSGQGGRPLHF. CDR3 DNA sequence: TGCGCCAGTTCTGGACAGGGTGGCCGACCCCTCCACTTT.

The gene calls are TRBV27 and TRBJ1-1; no definite D call. The CDR3 has 14 residues. The V gene lost 3 bases and the J gene lost 5 bases, with 13 bases spanning the gap. CDR1 is MNHEY and CDR2 is SMNVEV in the germline V gene (reference sequence). CDR3 amino acids: CASSFSITETEAFF. In DNA, the CDR3 is TGTGCCAGCAGTTTCAGTATAACTGAGACTGAAGCTTTCTTT.